The rows below give T cell receptor beta chains drawn from one sample of a study of T cell changes during pregnancy in multiple sclerosis. Produced via immunoSEQ multiplex PCR; TCRdb's table is partial and in-frame only. The sample has approximately 30,000 clones, 80% to 90% seen once. The sample consisted of CD8+ T cells from peripheral blood mononuclear cells, taken before pregnancy. These receptor sequences come from a female donor with multiple sclerosis, enrolled in a pregnancy study. The CDR3 runs from the conserved cysteine through the conserved F or W. Fields, in order: clone size, J gene, D gene, V gene, CDR3 protein, CDR3 DNA. The D gene is left open where the match is weak. Size values are once, few and many counts, or a class for expanded clones, and some rows have none.

NA | TRBJ1-1 | TRBD1 | TRBV6-5 | CASRPTRQGATEAFF | TGTGCCAGCAGACCTACACGACAGGGGGCTACTGAAGCTTTCTTT
NA | TRBJ2-1 | NA | TRBV19 | CASSILGGDNEQFF | TGTGCCAGTAGTATCCTCGGCGGGGACAATGAGCAGTTCTTC
NA | TRBJ2-3 | TRBD2 | TRBV7-9 | CASSLFAGGEDTQYF | TGTGCCAGCAGCTTATTCGCGGGGGGAGAAGATACGCAGTATTTT
few | TRBJ1-2 | TRBD1 | TRBV5-1 | CASSGTGAPNYGYTF | TGCGCCAGCAGCGGGACAGGGGCCCCTAACTATGGCTACACCTTC
NA | TRBJ2-3 | TRBD1 | TRBV4-3 | CASSLGTGFTDTQYF | TGCGCCAGCAGCCTCGGGACAGGTTTCACAGATACGCAGTATTTT
NA | TRBJ1-5 | NA | TRBV7-6 | CASSLGEGGGNQPQHF | TGTGCCAGCAGCTTAGGGGAGGGCGGTGGCAATCAGCCCCAGCATTTT
NA | TRBJ1-2 | NA | TRBV4-3 | CASSQDTGLYYGYTF | TGCGCCAGCAGCCAAGATACAGGGCTTTACTATGGCTACACCTTC
NA | TRBJ2-5 | NA | TRBV11-3 | CASSPSGVETQYF | TGTGCCAGCAGCCCCTCAGGGGTGGAGACCCAGTACTTC
NA | TRBJ2-7 | NA | TRBV30 | CAWAPGIRGYGQYF | TGTGCCTGGGCACCCGGGATCCGAGGGTACGGGCAGTACTTC
NA | TRBJ2-2 | TRBD1 | TRBV7-9 | CASSSRDSRTGELFF | TGTGCCAGCAGCTCCCGGGACAGCAGAACCGGGGAGCTGTTTTTT
NA | TRBJ2-7 | NA | TRBV6-6 | CASSYPPETATEQYF | TGTGCCAGCAGTTACCCCCCGGAGACAGCGACCGAGCAGTACTTC
NA | TRBJ1-1 | NA | TRBV5-1 | CASREAGEAFF | TGCGCCAGCAGGGAAGCGGGTGAAGCTTTCTTT
NA | TRBJ2-1 | TRBD2 | TRBV4-1 | CASSQEAGASSYNEQFF | TGCGCCAGCAGCCAAGAAGCGGGGGCAAGCTCCTACAATGAGCAGTTCTTC
NA | TRBJ2-7 | NA | TRBV11-2 | CASSLYRGGQYEQYF | TGTGCCAGCAGCCTATACAGGGGAGGACAGTACGAGCAGTACTTC
NA | TRBJ2-2 | NA | TRBV6-5 | CASSPNTGELFF | TGTGCCAGCAGCCCTAACACCGGGGAGCTGTTTTTT
medium-sized | TRBJ2-3 | TRBD1 | TRBV4-3 | CASSQGTGGADTQYF | TGCGCCAGCAGCCAAGGGACAGGGGGCGCAGATACGCAGTATTTT
NA | TRBJ1-2 | TRBD1 | TRBV6-1 | CASSWTGVGYTF | TGTGCCAGCAGTTGGACAGGGGTTGGCTACACCTTC
NA | TRBJ2-7 | TRBD1 | TRBV30 | CAWYHPGTGYEQYF | TGTGCCTGGTATCATCCCGGGACAGGGTACGAGCAGTACTTC
NA | TRBJ2-1 | TRBD1 | TRBV19 | CASGQGDYNEQFF | TGTGCCAGTGGACAGGGGGACTACAATGAGCAGTTCTTC
NA | TRBJ2-1 | NA | TRBV6-5 | CASKAGSKNEQFF | TGTGCCAGCAAAGCCGGGAGCAAAAATGAGCAGTTCTTC
NA | TRBJ2-5 | NA | TRBV27 | CASTVPEGNQETQYF | TGTGCCAGCACCGTACCCGAGGGAAACCAAGAGACCCAGTACTTC
NA | TRBJ2-2 | NA | TRBV21-1 | CASRPFRDRGDGELFF | TGTGCCAGCAGACCATTCCGGGACAGGGGTGACGGGGAGCTGTTTTTT
NA | TRBJ2-3 | NA | TRBV5-4 | CASSSSTDTQYF | TGTGCCAGCAGCTCAAGCACAGATACGCAGTATTTT
NA | TRBJ2-7 | NA | TRBV30 | CAWSGANTDEQYF | TGTGCCTGGAGTGGGGCTAATACCGACGAGCAGTACTTC
once | TRBJ2-1 | NA | TRBV7-9 | CASSGADSTYNEQFF | TGTGCCAGCAGCGGAGCGGACAGCACCTACAATGAGCAGTTCTTC
NA | TRBJ1-4 | TRBD1 | TRBV2 | CASRPGQGAPEKLFF | TGTGCCAGCAGACCCGGACAGGGAGCACCTGAAAAACTGTTTTTT
once | TRBJ1-4 | TRBD1 | TRBV6-1 | CASSDGTGRPEKLFF | TGTGCCAGCAGCGATGGGACAGGAAGACCAGAAAAACTGTTTTTT
NA | TRBJ2-1 | NA | TRBV29-1 | CSVEGGDSYNEQFF | TGCAGCGTTGAGGGCGGGGACTCCTACAATGAGCAGTTCTTC
NA | TRBJ1-2 | NA | TRBV27 | CASSFAGTLGYTF | TGTGCCAGCAGTTTCGCCGGGACTTTAGGCTACACCTTC
NA | TRBJ2-1 | TRBD2 | TRBV11-2 | CASSFPGLAANEQFF | TGTGCCAGCAGCTTCCCGGGACTAGCGGCAAATGAGCAGTTCTTC
NA | TRBJ1-6 | NA | TRBV7-2 | CASSLAQGCLSCSPLHF | TGTGCCAGCAGCTTAGCACAGGGTTGTCTATCGTGTTCACCCCTCCACTTT
NA | TRBJ2-1 | TRBD2 | TRBV29-1 | CSVDRASGDNEQFF | TGCAGCGTTGACCGGGCTAGCGGAGACAATGAGCAGTTCTTC
NA | TRBJ1-1 | NA | TRBV28 | CASSLRGLKQGGTEAFF | TGTGCCAGCAGTTTAAGAGGGCTCAAACAGGGCGGCACTGAAGCTTTCTTT
NA | TRBJ2-7 | NA | TRBV10-3 | CAISESEGPPYEQYF | TGTGCCATCAGTGAGTCGGAGGGGCCGCCCTACGAGCAGTACTTC
NA | TRBJ1-5 | NA | TRBV5-6 | CASSLGGGTDQPQHF | TGTGCCAGCAGCTTGGGGGGAGGGACGGACCAGCCCCAGCATTTT
NA | TRBJ2-1 | TRBD1 | TRBV4-1 | CASSQAAGQGDNEQFF | TGCGCCAGCAGCCAGGCAGCGGGACAGGGGGACAATGAGCAGTTCTTC
NA | TRBJ2-7 | NA | TRBV5-6 | CASSLGQLYEQYF | TGTGCCAGCAGCTTGGGACAACTCTACGAGCAGTACTTC
few | TRBJ1-1 | TRBD1 | TRBV4-1 | CASSDWTGRDTEAFF | TGCGCCAGCAGCGATTGGACAGGGAGGGACACTGAAGCTTTCTTT
NA | TRBJ2-7 | TRBD2 | TRBV7-8 | CASRPDPSGSYEQYF | TGTGCCAGCAGACCCGATCCTAGCGGGAGTTACGAGCAGTACTTC
few | TRBJ2-5 | TRBD1 | TRBV11-2 | CASSLGQGGLQETQYF | TGTGCCAGCAGCTTAGGACAGGGGGGTTTACAAGAGACCCAGTACTTC
NA | TRBJ2-7 | TRBD2 | TRBV5-1 | CASSLKRGAYEQYF | TGCGCCAGCAGCTTGAAGCGGGGGGCCTACGAGCAGTACTTC